The rows below give T cell receptor beta chains drawn from one sample of a study of T cell changes during pregnancy in multiple sclerosis. Sequenced by immunoSEQ multiplex PCR; TCRdb stores in-frame clones only, minus some. The data hold about 80,000 clones, with around 93% observed a single time. Sequencing used peripheral blood, obtained in the third trimester of pregnancy. All receptors come from a female donor with multiple sclerosis, enrolled in a pregnancy study. Each CDR3 is given with its conserved first and last residue. A D gene is named only where the DNA matches it firmly. The size of a clone is reported for some rows only, either as once, few or many, or as a class for expanded clones.

CDR3 protein: CASSLSGGGYNEQFF
CDR3 DNA: TGTGCCAGCAGCTTAAGCGGGGGGGGTTACAATGAGCAGTTCTTC
clone size: .
V gene: TRBV7-3
D gene: TRBD2
J gene: TRBJ2-1

CDR3 protein: CASSLGLNTEAFF
CDR3 DNA: TGTGCCAGCAGCTTGGGGCTTAACACTGAAGCTTTCTTT
clone size: .
V gene: TRBV5-5
D gene: .
J gene: TRBJ1-1

CDR3 protein: CASSPVGGTDTQYF
CDR3 DNA: TGTGCCAGCAGTCCCGTAGGAGGCACAGATACGCAGTATTTT
clone size: .
V gene: TRBV6-1
D gene: .
J gene: TRBJ2-3

CDR3 protein: CASSEMVSRGEQYF
CDR3 DNA: TGTGCCAGCAGTGAAATGGTTAGCAGGGGCGAGCAGTACTTC
clone size: .
V gene: TRBV6-1
D gene: .
J gene: TRBJ2-7

CDR3 protein: CASSHIVREWNTGELFF
CDR3 DNA: TGCGCCAGCAGCCACATTGTCAGGGAATGGAACACCGGGGAGCTGTTTTTT
clone size: few
V gene: TRBV5-1
D gene: .
J gene: TRBJ2-2

CDR3 protein: CAWSTQTDTQYF
CDR3 DNA: TGTGCCTGGAGTACCCAGACAGATACGCAGTATTTT
clone size: .
V gene: TRBV30
D gene: .
J gene: TRBJ2-3

CDR3 protein: CSVEKGGGTEAFF
CDR3 DNA: TGCAGCGTTGAAAAGGGGGGAGGGACTGAAGCTTTCTTT
clone size: few
V gene: TRBV29-1
D gene: .
J gene: TRBJ1-1

CDR3 protein: CASSQVGATYEQYF
CDR3 DNA: TGTGCCAGCAGCCAAGTGGGCGCCACCTACGAGCAGTACTTC
clone size: .
V gene: TRBV4-2
D gene: .
J gene: TRBJ2-7

CDR3 protein: CASSRSSGADIQYF
CDR3 DNA: TGTGCCAGCAGCCGATCTAGCGGGGCAGACATTCAGTACTTC
clone size: .
V gene: TRBV9
D gene: TRBD2
J gene: TRBJ2-4

CDR3 protein: CATIRTSGGDEQFF
CDR3 DNA: TGTGCCACTATACGGACTAGCGGTGGAGATGAGCAGTTCTTC
clone size: .
V gene: TRBV10-3
D gene: TRBD2
J gene: TRBJ2-1

CDR3 protein: CASSRGEGYEQYF
CDR3 DNA: TGTGCCAGCAGCCGGGGAGAGGGCTACGAGCAGTACTTC
clone size: .
V gene: TRBV7-6
D gene: .
J gene: TRBJ2-7

CDR3 protein: CASSDGSYNSPLHF
CDR3 DNA: TGCGCCAGCAGTGACGGGTCCTATAATTCACCCCTCCACTTT
clone size: .
V gene: TRBV10-1
D gene: .
J gene: TRBJ1-6

CDR3 protein: CASSTEVQANTGELFF
CDR3 DNA: TGTGCCAGCAGCACCGAGGTACAGGCGAACACCGGGGAGCTGTTTTTT
clone size: .
V gene: TRBV5-4
D gene: .
J gene: TRBJ2-2

CDR3 protein: CASSPQQGPYEQYF
CDR3 DNA: TGTGCCAGCAGCCCCCAACAGGGCCCCTACGAGCAGTACTTC
clone size: .
V gene: TRBV9
D gene: .
J gene: TRBJ2-7

CDR3 protein: CASRAGGVNIQYF
CDR3 DNA: TGTGCCAGCAGGGCGGGGGGGGTAAACATTCAGTACTTC
clone size: .
V gene: TRBV6-1
D gene: TRBD2
J gene: TRBJ2-4

CDR3 protein: CASTGGQGSEQFF
CDR3 DNA: TGTGCCAGCACCGGAGGACAGGGGAGTGAGCAGTTCTTC
clone size: .
V gene: TRBV13
D gene: TRBD1
J gene: TRBJ2-1

CDR3 protein: CASSLTGGERSPLHF
CDR3 DNA: TGCGCCAGCAGCCTGACAGGGGGCGAGCGTTCACCCCTCCACTTT
clone size: once
V gene: TRBV5-1
D gene: TRBD1
J gene: TRBJ1-6

CDR3 protein: CASNLGEGHQPQHF
CDR3 DNA: TGTGCCAGCAATTTGGGGGAGGGACATCAGCCCCAGCATTTT
clone size: .
V gene: TRBV6-1
D gene: .
J gene: TRBJ1-5

CDR3 protein: CASTPITGGNTEAFF
CDR3 DNA: TGCGCCAGCACCCCTATAACAGGGGGGAACACTGAAGCTTTCTTT
clone size: .
V gene: TRBV4-1
D gene: TRBD1
J gene: TRBJ1-1

CDR3 protein: CASREDRNTEAFF
CDR3 DNA: TGTGCCAGCAGAGAGGACAGGAACACTGAAGCTTTCTTT
clone size: .
V gene: TRBV2
D gene: .
J gene: TRBJ1-1

CDR3 protein: CASGLVLRSGDNEQYF
CDR3 DNA: TGTGCTAGTGGTTTGGTACTAAGGTCAGGGGATAACGAGCAGTACTTC
clone size: .
V gene: TRBV12-5
D gene: .
J gene: TRBJ2-7

CDR3 protein: CASSERRLAGLNEQFF
CDR3 DNA: TGTGCCAGCAGTGAACGAAGACTAGCGGGTTTAAATGAGCAGTTCTTC
clone size: .
V gene: TRBV6-1
D gene: TRBD2
J gene: TRBJ2-1

CDR3 protein: CASSSLGDRVTKSYNEQFF
CDR3 DNA: TGTGCCAGCAGTTCGCTGGGGGACAGGGTTACAAAGTCCTACAATGAGCAGTTCTTC
clone size: .
V gene: TRBV28
D gene: TRBD1
J gene: TRBJ2-1

CDR3 protein: CASTRGVDNEQFF
CDR3 DNA: TGTGCCAGCACCAGGGGGGTCGACAATGAGCAGTTCTTC
clone size: .
V gene: TRBV7-3
D gene: .
J gene: TRBJ2-1

CDR3 protein: CSAYTGNTQYF
CDR3 DNA: TGCAGTGCTTATACAGGGAATACGCAGTATTTT
clone size: .
V gene: TRBV20-1
D gene: .
J gene: TRBJ2-3

CDR3 protein: CASSSQGRGNTIYF
CDR3 DNA: TGTGCCAGCAGCTCGCAGGGCAGGGGAAACACCATATATTTT
clone size: .
V gene: TRBV5-4
D gene: .
J gene: TRBJ1-3

CDR3 protein: CASSQRGTGVYEQYF
CDR3 DNA: TGTGCCAGCAGCCAAAGGGGGACAGGGGTCTACGAGCAGTACTTC
clone size: .
V gene: TRBV11-2
D gene: TRBD1
J gene: TRBJ2-7

CDR3 protein: CATSTGTGADEQYF
CDR3 DNA: TGTGCCACCAGCACCGGGACAGGGGCCGACGAGCAGTACTTC
clone size: .
V gene: TRBV15
D gene: TRBD1
J gene: TRBJ2-7

CDR3 protein: CASTQGAWTGELFF
CDR3 DNA: TGTGCCAGCACCCAGGGGGCATGGACCGGGGAGCTGTTTTTT
clone size: once
V gene: TRBV27
D gene: TRBD1
J gene: TRBJ2-2

CDR3 protein: CASSTLNEQYF
CDR3 DNA: TGTGCCAGCTCGACACTTAACGAGCAGTACTTC
clone size: .
V gene: TRBV2
D gene: .
J gene: TRBJ2-7

CDR3 protein: CASSIDLRTGGHQPQHF
CDR3 DNA: TGTGCCAGTAGTATAGATCTGCGGACAGGGGGTCATCAGCCCCAGCATTTT
clone size: .
V gene: TRBV19
D gene: TRBD1
J gene: TRBJ1-5

CDR3 protein: CASSQGSWGTDTGELFF
CDR3 DNA: TGTGCCAGCAGCCAGGGATCGTGGGGAACGGACACCGGGGAGCTGTTTTTT
clone size: .
V gene: TRBV9
D gene: .
J gene: TRBJ2-2

CDR3 protein: CASSLAGKAFF
CDR3 DNA: TGTGCCAGCAGCTTGGCAGGGAAAGCTTTCTTT
clone size: once
V gene: TRBV5-6
D gene: .
J gene: TRBJ1-1

CDR3 protein: CASSYQAGGVGTQYF
CDR3 DNA: TGTGCCAGCAGTTACCAGGCAGGGGGCGTTGGGACCCAGTACTTC
clone size: .
V gene: TRBV6-8
D gene: TRBD1
J gene: TRBJ2-5

CDR3 protein: CASSLAAGGPGEQFF
CDR3 DNA: TGCGCCAGCAGCTTGGCAGCGGGGGGGCCTGGTGAGCAGTTCTTC
clone size: .
V gene: TRBV5-1
D gene: TRBD2
J gene: TRBJ2-1

CDR3 protein: CASSLGMGQERETQYF
CDR3 DNA: TGTGCCAGCAGCTTAGGAATGGGTCAGGAAAGAGAGACCCAGTACTTC
clone size: once
V gene: TRBV7-9
D gene: .
J gene: TRBJ2-5

CDR3 protein: CASSGISGTYEQYF
CDR3 DNA: TGTGCCAGCAGTGGAATTAGCGGTACCTACGAGCAGTACTTC
clone size: .
V gene: TRBV2
D gene: .
J gene: TRBJ2-7

CDR3 protein: CASSPREGRTNEQFF
CDR3 DNA: TGCGCCAGCAGCCCCAGGGAGGGCAGGACCAATGAGCAGTTCTTC
clone size: .
V gene: TRBV4-1
D gene: TRBD2
J gene: TRBJ2-1

CDR3 protein: CASSMMNSGQGEAFF
CDR3 DNA: TGTGCCAGCAGCATGATGAACAGTGGACAAGGGGAAGCTTTCTTT
clone size: once
V gene: TRBV11-2
D gene: .
J gene: TRBJ1-1

CDR3 protein: CASSHGGMNTEAFF
CDR3 DNA: TGTGCCAGCAGCCATGGCGGTATGAACACTGAAGCTTTCTTT
clone size: .
V gene: TRBV14
D gene: .
J gene: TRBJ1-1

CDR3 protein: CASRPGQDLYEQYF
CDR3 DNA: TGTGCCAGCAGGCCGGGACAGGATCTCTACGAGCAGTACTTC
clone size: .
V gene: TRBV6-1
D gene: TRBD1
J gene: TRBJ2-7

CDR3 protein: CASSSTSGGVDEQYF
CDR3 DNA: TGTGCCAGCAGTTCCACTAGCGGGGGGGTCGACGAGCAGTACTTC
clone size: .
V gene: TRBV6-6
D gene: TRBD2
J gene: TRBJ2-7

CDR3 protein: CASSPQTGRANSPLHF
CDR3 DNA: TGTGCCAGCAGCCCCCAGACAGGTCGGGCTAATTCACCCCTCCACTTT
clone size: .
V gene: TRBV7-6
D gene: .
J gene: TRBJ1-6

CDR3 protein: CASISGTGVTEAFF
CDR3 DNA: TGTGCCAGCATCTCCGGGACAGGGGTGACTGAAGCTTTCTTT
clone size: .
V gene: TRBV27
D gene: TRBD1
J gene: TRBJ1-1

CDR3 protein: CASSIDLFSGYTF
CDR3 DNA: TGTGCCAGTAGTATCGATCTTTTCAGTGGCTACACCTTC
clone size: .
V gene: TRBV19
D gene: .
J gene: TRBJ1-2

CDR3 protein: CASSLGLAGGYNEQFF
CDR3 DNA: TGCGCCAGCAGCTTGGGGCTAGCGGGGGGCTACAATGAGCAGTTCTTC
clone size: .
V gene: TRBV5-1
D gene: TRBD2
J gene: TRBJ2-1

CDR3 protein: CASSGHRVGSPLHF
CDR3 DNA: TGTGCCAGCAGTGGACACAGGGTGGGTTCACCCCTCCACTTT
clone size: .
V gene: TRBV6-5
D gene: .
J gene: TRBJ1-6

CDR3 protein: CAISGGQEETQYF
CDR3 DNA: TGTGCCATCAGTGGGGGACAAGAAGAGACCCAGTACTTC
clone size: .
V gene: TRBV10-3
D gene: .
J gene: TRBJ2-5

CDR3 protein: CASTGFFTDTQYF
CDR3 DNA: TGTGCCAGCACAGGGTTTTTTACAGATACGCAGTATTTT
clone size: .
V gene: TRBV19
D gene: .
J gene: TRBJ2-3

CDR3 protein: CASSSGRTEAFF
CDR3 DNA: TGTGCCAGCAGCTCTGGTCGGACTGAAGCTTTCTTT
clone size: once
V gene: TRBV13
D gene: .
J gene: TRBJ1-1